A selection of T cell receptor beta chains follows, all from one sample in a study of T cells after somatic rescue of genetic block. The data were produced by immunoSEQ multiplex PCR, yet TCRdb's version contains in-frame clones alone and is incomplete. The sample consists of 13,000 or so clones, around 70% of them appearing once. The sequenced material came from peripheral blood mononuclear cells (PBMCs). The receptors come from a boy younger than 18. The CDR3 runs from the conserved cysteine through the conserved F or W. D genes are given only for firm matches. Clone size, where shown, is once, few, many, or a class for clones that have expanded.

J,V,D,size,CDR3,DNA
TRBJ2-7,TRBV27,.,.,CASSFLQVPSYEQYF,TGTGCCAGCAGTTTCCTACAGGTCCCATCCTACGAGCAGTACTTC
TRBJ2-6,TRBV2,.,.,CASSGPVPSGANVLTF,TGTGCCAGCAGTGGTCCCGTTCCCTCTGGGGCCAACGTCCTGACTTTC
TRBJ2-7,TRBV11-3,TRBD2,.,CASSLTSEPYEQYF,TGTGCCAGCAGCTTAACTAGCGAGCCCTACGAGCAGTACTTC
TRBJ2-7,TRBV28,.,.,CASSFPLGGPFSYEQYF,TGTGCCAGCAGTTTCCCATTAGGGGGTCCTTTCTCCTACGAGCAGTACTTC
TRBJ2-5,TRBV7-7,TRBD1,.,CASSPTTGPQETQYF,TGTGCCAGCAGCCCCACGACAGGGCCCCAAGAGACCCAGTACTTC
TRBJ1-5,TRBV6-5,TRBD1,.,CASSWTGGQPQHF,TGTGCCAGCAGTTGGACAGGGGGTCAGCCCCAGCATTTT
TRBJ2-3,TRBV20-1,.,.,CSAMWGSTQYF,TGCAGTGCGATGTGGGGGAGTACGCAGTATTTT
TRBJ2-2,TRBV6-1,.,once,CASRRNTGELFF,TGTGCCAGCCGCCGAAACACCGGGGAGCTGTTTTTT
TRBJ2-7,TRBV10-3,TRBD2,.,CAISKGLAGSYEQYF,TGTGCCATCAGTAAAGGACTAGCGGGGTCCTACGAGCAGTACTTC
TRBJ2-7,TRBV28,TRBD1,.,CASSPLDRDEFYEQYF,TGTGCCAGCAGTCCCCTGGACAGGGATGAGTTCTACGAGCAGTACTTC
TRBJ1-2,TRBV7-9,.,few,CASSPGTHYGYTF,TGTGCCAGCAGCCCCGGGACTCACTATGGCTACACCTTC
TRBJ2-3,TRBV10-2,.,.,CASRPLRNWVTDTQYF,TGCGCCAGCAGGCCGCTAAGGAATTGGGTCACAGATACGCAGTATTTT
TRBJ2-7,TRBV5-1,TRBD1,.,CASSLSGQGAYEQYF,TGCGCCAGCAGCTTATCGGGACAGGGGGCTTACGAGCAGTACTTC
TRBJ2-2,TRBV19,TRBD2,medium-sized,CASNRGTSSTGELFF,TGTGCCAGTAACCGAGGGACTAGCTCCACCGGGGAGCTGTTTTTT
TRBJ2-5,TRBV27,TRBD1,once,CASSQDRALWETQYF,TGTGCCAGCAGCCAGGACAGGGCGCTCTGGGAGACCCAGTACTTC
TRBJ1-2,TRBV28,.,.,CASSLVGEIYGYTF,TGTGCCAGCAGTCTAGTAGGGGAGATTTATGGCTACACCTTC
TRBJ2-1,TRBV9,.,.,CASGVGGSHNEQFF,TGTGCCAGCGGGGTTGGGGGCTCCCACAATGAGCAGTTCTTC
TRBJ2-7,TRBV7-2,TRBD1,few,CASSPDRVSYEQYF,TGTGCCAGCAGCCCGGACAGGGTTTCCTACGAGCAGTACTTC
TRBJ2-7,TRBV28,.,.,CASQRRGSSYEQYF,TGTGCCAGTCAGAGAAGGGGAAGCTCCTACGAGCAGTACTTC
TRBJ2-2,TRBV19,.,medium-sized,CASLSGTHTPTGELFF,TGTGCCAGCCTTTCCGGGACACATACTCCCACCGGGGAGCTGTTTTTT
TRBJ2-7,TRBV25-1,TRBD2,.,CASSTNLGLAGAKYF,TGTGCCAGCAGTACCAACCTGGGACTAGCGGGAGCGAAGTACTTC
TRBJ2-7,TRBV14,TRBD2,few,CASSQGLAGAYEQYF,TGTGCCAGCAGCCAGGGACTAGCGGGGGCCTACGAGCAGTACTTC
TRBJ2-2,TRBV19,.,.,CASSPSATPTGELFF,TGTGCCAGTAGTCCTTCGGCGACACCCACCGGGGAGCTGTTTTTT
TRBJ2-5,TRBV4-2,TRBD1,.,CASSQENLGGDETQYF,TGTGCCAGCAGCCAAGAGAATCTAGGGGGCGACGAGACCCAGTACTTC
TRBJ2-7,TRBV6-1,.,once,CAGSDQWRSSYEQYF,TGTGCCGGCAGTGACCAGTGGAGGAGCTCCTACGAGCAGTACTTC
TRBJ2-4,TRBV5-8,.,.,CASSFYRAKNIQYF,TGTGCCAGCAGCTTTTACCGAGCCAAAAACATTCAGTACTTC
TRBJ2-7,TRBV15,.,.,CATSRGAYEQYF,TGTGCCACCAGCCGAGGTGCCTACGAGCAGTACTTC
TRBJ1-5,TRBV7-2,.,.,CASSPYSNQPQHF,TGTGCCAGCAGCCCGTATAGCAATCAGCCCCAGCATTTT
TRBJ1-2,TRBV6-5,.,.,CASSPQVFNGYTF,TGTGCCAGCAGCCCCCAGGTCTTTAATGGCTACACCTTC
TRBJ2-7,TRBV13,TRBD2,.,CASSLLAGGRGEQYF,TGTGCCAGCAGCTTACTAGCGGGGGGCCGGGGCGAGCAGTACTTC
TRBJ2-1,TRBV4-1,TRBD2,.,CASSHALAGGPGDEQFF,TGCGCCAGCAGCCACGCCCTAGCGGGAGGGCCGGGGGATGAGCAGTTCTTC
TRBJ1-5,TRBV18,.,few,CASSPPLARDQPQHF,TGTGCCAGCTCACCACCTTTGGCCAGGGATCAGCCCCAGCATTTT
TRBJ1-4,TRBV6-5,.,medium-sized,CASKGRQVGEKLFF,TGTGCCAGCAAGGGACGGCAGGTGGGAGAAAAACTGTTTTTT
TRBJ2-1,TRBV10-3,TRBD2,.,CAISDQRGRINEQFF,TGTGCCATCAGTGACCAGCGGGGGCGGATTAATGAGCAGTTCTTC
TRBJ2-1,TRBV6-5,.,.,CASSYRRPGTYNEQFF,TGTGCCAGCAGTTACCGTCGGCCGGGTACCTACAATGAGCAGTTCTTC
TRBJ1-5,TRBV5-6,TRBD1,.,CASSLRGRGLNQPQHF,TGTGCCAGCAGCTTGAGGGGCAGGGGGCTGAATCAGCCCCAGCATTTT
TRBJ2-3,TRBV7-3,.,.,CASSSQIAGSDTQYF,TGTGCCAGCAGCTCGCAGATAGCAGGCTCAGATACGCAGTATTTT